The T cell receptor beta chain described here comes from a study of T cell repertoires in cytomegalovirus infection. Turning to the study itself: HLA-B-restricted CMV epitopes that are well studied, plus recently identified HLA-C-restricted ones, were used by the study.

MiXCR was run by TCRdb on the reads, yielding one entry per CDR3 protein. The sample consists of 450,000 to 650,000 distinct CDR3 sequences, just under 40% of them appearing once. This clonotype was detected only a few times. Its antigen remains unidentified. Germline CDR1 reads MNHNS; CDR2 reads SASEGT. Between the trimmed V and J ends, which lost 8 bases and 6 bases, there was a span of 15 bases. The CDR3 consists of 13 residues. This rearrangement joins TRBV6-1 to TRBJ2-3; D might be TRBD2 (6 bases). This TCR derives from a human donor in good health (CMV status not recorded). Some clones in this sample may be carry-over from other donors' samples. The sequenced sample was cultured PBMCs, obtained from culture after CMV antigen stimulation. CDR3 amino acids: CASVEGQGDTQYF. The CDR3 nucleotides are TGTGCCAGCGTGGAGGGCCAGGGTGATACGCAGTATTTT.